This TCR beta chain was sequenced for a study of cytotoxic CD8 clonotypes in ibrutinib-treated CLL (dated by TCRdb to about 2021). Background for the entire study: In this cohort, around 15 patients were treatment-naive and approximately twelve were relapsed/refractory, while fewer than 18 had unmutated IGHV. Samples averaged approximately 260,000 productive templates and 94,082 productive rearrangements. Cryopreserved peripheral blood mononuclear cells were obtained prior to treatment, at the time of response, and at either disease progression or sustained remission. Partial responses were observed in approximately 24 patients and complete responses in 2; after a median follow-up of around 68 months, remission was maintained in around 14 patients and progression was observed in some twelve. The response samples were drawn at a median of roughly eleven months into treatment, with a range of roughly 6 to 36 months. Longitudinal samples were obtainable from about 30% of the 86 participants in the trial. All remission and progressive disease samples were collected while patients were still receiving ibrutinib. Study-wide conclusions, independent of this receptor: Clonality rose at ibrutinib response, remained stable during sustained remission, and dropped back toward baseline at progression. At baseline, clonality was higher than in age-matched healthy donors and showed a strong correlation with circulating CD8+ T-cell counts. Public clonotypes were rare and either shrank or stayed stable during treatment, and the rise in clonality at ibrutinib response reflected expansion of private clonotypes. Sampling times were not matched between sustained-remission and progressing patients, and lymph node repertoires were not studied.

According to the study, the label for this sample's time point signals: progressive disease on ibrutinib. Approximately 2 micrograms of genomic DNA were extracted from cryopreserved PBMCs for TCR beta library preparation. Longitudinal blood samples from CLL patients receiving ibrutinib monotherapy were subjected to high-throughput TCR beta sequencing. The patients took part in an open-label, single-center phase 2 trial of ibrutinib monotherapy. Trimming at the junction amounts to 1 base on V and 12 bases on J, and the germline ends lie 22 bases apart. Reading the germline V gene gives CDR1 SGHDN and CDR2 FVKESK. The CDR3 holds 17 amino acids from the cysteine to the phenylalanine. CDR3 DNA is the only sequence kept; it has 51 bases, read in frame from the first base. A word on this clone: The specificity of this receptor is unknown. No much larger clone is present one base from it, and per-base qualities are unavailable.

On a MiSeq, deep resolution sequencing aimed for a depth between 1 in 1 million and 1 in 200,000 T cells, with each clonotype covered approximately 10x on average. The immunoSEQ hsTCRB Kit was used to generate TCR beta libraries. The authors' pipeline ran thus. The data were analyzed with ImmunoSEQ Analyzer and ImmunoSEQ Data Assistant, and V, D and J gene assignments followed IMGT definitions. Clonality, which ranges from 0 to 1, was calculated by subtracting the normalized Shannon entropy of productive rearrangement frequencies from one. Public clonotype analysis was restricted to overrepresented clonotypes comprising at least 0.05% of each patient's repertoire. Some twelve repertoires from age-matched healthy donors, obtained from immuneACCESS, served as clonality controls. As stored in TCRdb, this immuneACCESS dataset retains in-frame rearrangements with V and J assigned. A fraction of the clones does not appear; measured against another copy, unresolved V genes explain less than half of the discrepancy, and the remainder lacks a known reason. V and J calls and clone size are given by that table; D and trimming were obtained from the DNA. Within this sample are 250,000 to 350,000 clones, with roughly three quarters of them counted one time only. The top ten hold about 5.7% of the sample.

The sample in question was PBMCs, obtained at disease progression, from a patient treated with ibrutinib. The chain is encoded by TRBV14 joined to TRBJ1-6, and possibly TRBD1, on 5 matching bases. This receptor was taken from a human donor with chronic lymphocytic leukemia. The DNA sequence is given as TGTGCCAGCAGCCAAGTGGGACCTCGAGGACCTTTGGGACCCCTCCACTTT. This encodes CASSQVGPRGPLGPLHF.